This T cell receptor beta chain was captured in a study of blood T cell repertoires in COVID-19. Study-wide context: There were acute and convalescent COVID-19 samples, and they came from the United States, Italy and Spain. From T cells, B-cell-depleted T cells, or PBMCs came the material, which was cDNA or gDNA.

Methods used by the authors: Estimates of nucleated cell counts were drawn from the amplification of reference gene primers. The assay was immunoSEQ multiplex PCR, and TCRdb's table has in-frame clones only and misses some. V and J calls and clone size follow that table, whereas D and trimming were derived from the DNA. Of under 200,000 clones listed, 75% to 95% are singletons. Germline-derived CDR1 and CDR2 are SGHRS and YFSETQ. CDR3 length equals 16 residues. V was pared by 5 bases and J by 4 bases, with 12 bases of the junction left unmatched. The source material was peripheral blood. This clonotype originated in a man between 50 and 59 years old with acute or convalescent COVID-19. This rearrangement joins TRBV5-1 to TRBJ2-5, with TRBD1 matching 9 bases. The CDR3 DNA reads TGCGCCAGCAGTCCTCCACCGGGACAGGGACGAGAGACCCAGTACTTC. Its protein product is CASSPPPGQGRETQYF.